One sample yielded the 3 T cell receptor beta chains listed below, sequenced in a study of T cell changes during pregnancy in multiple sclerosis. Profiled with immunoSEQ multiplex PCR; TCRdb holds only in-frame clones, not every one. Seen here are about 79,000 clones, 75% to 95% observed once, and the top ten hold under 0.6%. The sample here was CD4+ T cells from peripheral blood mononuclear cells, taken in the second trimester of pregnancy. The source of these receptors is a female donor with multiple sclerosis, enrolled in a pregnancy study.

The genes are TRBV5-1 and TRBJ1-1, with D possibly being TRBD1 (6 bases). The CDR3 is 15 residues long. The V end lost 2 bases, the J end lost 5 bases, and 16 bases lay between the germline ends. Germline V gives CDR1 SGHRS, CDR2 YFSETQ. In nucleotides, the CDR3 is TGCGCCAGCAGCTTCACAGGGATATTTGAGACTGAAGCTTTCTTT. It codes for CASSFTGIFETEAFF.

This chain joins TRBV18 and TRBJ2-3; 7 nucleotides line up with TRBD2. The V segment lost 3 bases and the J segment 6 bases; nucleotides outside the gene matches: 21. Germline V gene lookup returns CDR1 KGHSH and CDR2 LQKENI. The CDR3 contains 19 residues. Written as DNA, the CDR3 is TGTGCCAGCTCACCTGCATGGGAGACTAGCCTTGGGGCCAGGGATACGCAGTATTTT. This sequence encodes CASSPAWETSLGARDTQYF.

V is TRBV28 and J is TRBJ2-7; 7 nucleotides line up with TRBD1. J lost 1 base, V lost 4 bases, and 7 bases had no gene match. CDR3 length: 15 residues. Germline CDR1 is MDHEN and CDR2 is SYDVKM. DNA for the CDR3: TGTGCCAGCAGTTACGTAGAACAGGGGTCCTACGAGCAGTACTTC. Its translation is CASSYVEQGSYEQYF.